This TCR beta chain was retrieved from a study of T cells after yellow fever vaccination. Looking at the study overall: Fractions low in cell number were prepared with SMART-Seq v4 Ultra Low Input. Study results and caveats: The booster response re-showed most primary clones: about 96% CD4, more than 70% CD8.

In the case of this clonotype: Its antigen is undetermined.

Researchers made TCR cDNA using 5'RACE template switching, and this step added a universal primer site and UMIs. MiXCR, applied by TCRdb to the 5' RACE reads, yields one record per CDR3 protein. The table records tens of thousands of distinct CDR3 sequences, approximately 6.9% of them present only once. The CDR3 is 15 amino acids. The ends lost 3 bases at V and 7 bases at J; junction bases unmatched: 5. Germline assignment: CDR1 MGHRA and CDR2 YSYEKL. The receptor was isolated from a man aged 18 to 35 who received the YFV17D yellow fever vaccine. The chain joins TRBV4-1 to TRBJ2-2; the match to TRBD2 covers 10 bases. Sequences were derived from CD8+ T cells sorted from PBMCs, sampled around 5 days after the first yellow fever vaccination. CDR3 loop: CASSQSGGAVGELFF. The CDR3 DNA follows: TGCGCCAGCAGCCAGAGCGGGGGGGCGGTCGGGGAGCTGTTTTTT.